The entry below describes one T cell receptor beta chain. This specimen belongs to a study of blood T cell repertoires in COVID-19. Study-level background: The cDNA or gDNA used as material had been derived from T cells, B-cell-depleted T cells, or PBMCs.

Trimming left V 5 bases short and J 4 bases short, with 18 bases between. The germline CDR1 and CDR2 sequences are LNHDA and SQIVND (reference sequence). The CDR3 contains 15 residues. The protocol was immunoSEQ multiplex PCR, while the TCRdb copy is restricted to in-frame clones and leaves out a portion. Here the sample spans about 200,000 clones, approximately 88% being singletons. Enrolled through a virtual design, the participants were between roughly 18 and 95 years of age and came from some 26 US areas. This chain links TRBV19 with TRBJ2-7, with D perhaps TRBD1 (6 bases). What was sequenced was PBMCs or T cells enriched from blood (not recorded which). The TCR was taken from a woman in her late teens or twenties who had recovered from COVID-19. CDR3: CASSPMGAGNYEQYF. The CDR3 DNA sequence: TGTGCCAGTAGTCCCATGGGGGCAGGGAATTACGAGCAGTACTTC.